The following is a T cell receptor (beta chain) sequence with its context. No antigen is known for it. No much larger clonotype is one base removed from it; base qualities were not supplied. This record belongs to a study of T cell responses to AZD1222 COVID-19 vaccine (dated by TCRdb to 2020 to 2023). In terms of the full investigation: TCR sequencing was performed for 230 to 250 trial participants, of whom about 200 were given two doses of AZD1222 and approximately 26 were given two doses of MenACWY control vaccine. Trial participants were enrolled by age into 18-55, 56-69 and 70-plus year subgroups, with about 150, 27 and 61 TCR-sequenced participants respectively. Paper-wide results and their limitations: In the small 56-69-year group, the increase in depth fell short of significance, most likely because of low power. Conclusions about previously exposed vaccinees are limited, since just a handful of AZD1222 recipients were seropositive for SARS-CoV-2 at baseline. Because no day 14 peak-response samples were available, the repertoires could be characterized only after the peak T cell response. Nearly half of unique spike-specific TCRs reportedly recognized epitopes outside regions mutated in the B.1.351 and B.1.1.7 variants. CD4 TCRs associated with the vaccine covered the entire spike protein, and the dominant responses were in regions 160-218 and 743-854. Participants were mostly white British and included more females than males, and it was suggested by the authors that clonal diversity may have been underestimated. Spike-specific TCR breadth and depth rose significantly after two AZD1222 doses compared with day 0 and with MenACWY recipients.

The CDR3 regions of human TCRbeta chains were analyzed by immunosequencing. The published analysis was carried out like this. Repertoire TCRs were checked for matches against a reference library of SARS-CoV-2-specific TCRs that had been generated using the MIRA antigen-specificity platform. Breadth was defined as the fraction of unique TCRs that were SARS-CoV-2-associated. Depth was defined as the fraction of total T cells that were SARS-CoV-2-associated. Using the MIRA data, each spike-specific TCR was assigned both to the spike region to which the TCR was reactive and to a CD4 or CD8 class. Log10-transformed breadth and depth values were compared by one-way ANOVA with Sidak's multiple comparisons tests. TCRdb re-hosts the immuneACCESS table, in-frame sequences only. Its copies lack some clones; in the studies checked, an unresolved V gene accounts for under half of them, and the cause for the rest is not known. From that table come the V and J calls and clone size; the DNA was used to work out D and trimming. The sample data list more than 95,000 clones, and around 91% of these were observed just once. The ten largest account for around 4.5% of the sample.

This sample's time point label indicates: baseline before first vaccination. Read against the paper, the sample's treatment or condition label means: meningococcal conjugate vaccine given as trial control. Samples from vaccinated people were obtained from the UK trials COV001 and COV002, which included a single-blind randomized controlled phase 2/3 trial of AZD1222 (ChAdOx1 nCoV-19) in healthy adults. Trial participant PBMC samples were collected at day 0 and day 28 after the second dose for TCRbeta chain sequencing. Based on the germline V gene, the CDR1 and CDR2 sequences are MDHEN and SYDVKM. V lost 8 bases and J lost 0 bases; the stretch between them is 10 bases long. Counted from cysteine to phenylalanine, this CDR3 has 13 amino acids. The only DNA kept is the CDR3, 39 bases in frame from the first base.

Here the chain combines TRBV28 and TRBJ1-1; no D gene is confidently identified. This TCR derives from an adult in good health. The material sequenced was peripheral blood, taken on day 0 of MenACWY control vaccination. The DNA is as follows: TGTGCCAGCCGTTCTGGGGTGAACACTGAAGCTTTCTTT. Translated, this is CASRSGVNTEAFF.